This T cell receptor (beta chain) originates from a study of blood T cells in healthy people across ages. The CDR3 has 14 residues. The germline CDR1 and CDR2 sequences are LGHDT and YNNKEL (reference sequence). The V end lost 2 bases, the J end lost 1 base, and 8 bases lay between the germline ends. General study results and limits: Fewer expanded clones and more diversity marked long-lived versus aged donors.

As for this clonotype: Its specificity is not known.

Using a J-beta primer mix together with a sample-barcoded 5' primer, a second PCR was run for roughly 7 to 12 cycles. TCRdb independently ran MiXCR on the 5' RACE reads; one entry per CDR3 protein. The table includes around 520,000 distinct CDR3 sequences, approximately 26% detected once. These same data were also listed under a study on T cells of mothers and their children.

Sequences were obtained from blood. The chain joins TRBV3-1 to TRBJ1-1; D remains ambiguous. This TCR was recovered from a boy between 2 and 10 years old in good health. The CDR3, as DNA: TGTGCCAGCAGCCAAAATACAAGGAACACTGAAGCTTTCTTT. This encodes CASSQNTRNTEAFF.